These T cell receptor beta chains were read from a single sample in a study of blood T cell repertoires in COVID-19. Assay: immunoSEQ multiplex PCR; the TCRdb copy retains only in-frame clones and omits some. The sample gives some 260,000 clones, 85% to 90% of which show up once; less than 2% is in the top ten. The material sequenced was PBMCs or T cells enriched from blood (not recorded which). The receptors originated from a man aged 35-49 years who had recovered from COVID-19. The CDR3 runs from the conserved cysteine through the conserved F or W. The order of the fields is D gene, clone size, V gene, J gene, CDR3 protein, CDR3 DNA. A D gene is named only where the DNA matches it firmly. Some rows have no size entry. The others give once, few or many, or a class for an expanded clone.

-	-	TRBV29-1	TRBJ1-5	CSVRVEGAGNQPQHF	TGCAGCGTGAGAGTGGAGGGCGCGGGCAATCAGCCCCAGCATTTT
-	-	TRBV2	TRBJ2-5	CASSQGTQYF	TGTGCCAGCAGTCAGGGTACCCAGTACTTC
-	-	TRBV28	TRBJ2-2	CASSFWAQNTGELFF	TGTGCCAGCAGTTTTTGGGCGCAGAACACCGGGGAGCTGTTTTTT
-	-	TRBV9	TRBJ1-2	CASSVDRSLRGYTF	TGTGCCAGCAGCGTAGATCGGTCCCTCCGGGGCTACACCTTC
-	-	TRBV6-5	TRBJ1-3	CASQGVGAGNTIYF	TGTGCCAGCCAGGGCGTGGGTGCTGGAAACACCATATATTTT
-	-	TRBV5-1	TRBJ2-3	CASSPGTPSTDTQYF	TGCGCCAGCAGCCCCGGGACTCCTAGCACAGATACGCAGTATTTT
-	-	TRBV7-2	TRBJ2-5	CASSPGAGVGETQYF	TGTGCCAGCAGCCCAGGGGCGGGCGTAGGAGAGACCCAGTACTTC
TRBD1	-	TRBV6-1	TRBJ2-2	CASSEQGGIGTGELFF	TGTGCCAGCAGTGAACAAGGGGGCATTGGCACCGGGGAGCTGTTTTTT
-	once	TRBV11-3	TRBJ1-1	CASSLGAGPTEAFF	TGTGCCAGCAGCTTAGGGGCTGGGCCCACTGAAGCTTTCTTT
-	-	TRBV4-3	TRBJ2-1	CASSQDTVGNYNEQFF	TGCGCCAGCAGCCAAGACACCGTCGGGAATTACAATGAGCAGTTCTTC
TRBD1	-	TRBV4-2	TRBJ2-7	CASSQESGQGYHEQYF	TGTGCCAGCAGCCAAGAATCTGGACAGGGATATCACGAGCAGTACTTC
TRBD2	-	TRBV2	TRBJ2-3	CASSDGTSGYTDTQYF	TGTGCCAGCAGTGATGGGACTAGCGGATACACAGATACGCAGTATTTT
-	-	TRBV18	TRBJ1-1	CASSPREENTEAFF	TGTGCCAGCTCACCAAGGGAGGAAAACACTGAAGCTTTCTTT
-	few	TRBV5-6	TRBJ2-6	CASSTRYSGANVLTF	TGTGCCAGCAGCACCCGGTACTCTGGGGCCAACGTCCTGACTTTC
-	once	TRBV27	TRBJ1-3	CASSLSGGSSSGNTIYF	TGTGCCAGCAGTTTATCTGGGGGCTCCAGCTCTGGAAACACCATATATTTT
-	-	TRBV30	TRBJ1-4	CAWRNWQGDEKLFF	TGTGCCTGGAGAAATTGGCAGGGTGATGAAAAACTGTTTTTT
TRBD1	-	TRBV27	TRBJ2-2	CASTPLRTGNTGELFF	TGTGCCAGCACCCCACTCCGGACAGGGAACACCGGGGAGCTGTTTTTT
-	-	TRBV28	TRBJ1-1	CASSIGGMNTEAFF	TGTGCCAGCAGTATCGGGGGGATGAACACTGAAGCTTTCTTT
TRBD1	-	TRBV28	TRBJ1-6	CASSLPGQDNSPLHF	TGTGCCAGCAGTTTACCGGGACAGGATAATTCACCCCTCCACTTT
-	-	TRBV29-1	TRBJ1-5	CSVGGVGQPQHF	TGCAGCGTCGGAGGGGTAGGTCAGCCCCAGCATTTT
TRBD1	-	TRBV7-9	TRBJ2-7	CASSFLGTGDQYEQYF	TGTGCCAGCAGTTTTCTAGGGACAGGGGACCAATACGAGCAGTACTTC
-	-	TRBV28	TRBJ2-6	CASSLRDWASGANVLTF	TGTGCCAGCAGTTTACGGGACTGGGCCTCTGGGGCCAACGTCCTGACTTTC
-	-	TRBV10-2	TRBJ1-1	CASSESREINEAFF	TGCGCCAGCAGTGAGTCGAGGGAAATAAATGAAGCTTTCTTT
-	-	TRBV24-1	TRBJ2-2	CATSPDRSGELFF	TGTGCCACCAGTCCCGACAGGTCCGGGGAGCTGTTTTTT
TRBD1	-	TRBV19	TRBJ1-1	CASRQGRPGTEAFF	TGTGCCAGTAGACAGGGGAGGCCGGGCACTGAAGCTTTCTTT
TRBD1	-	TRBV7-3	TRBJ1-2	CASSGTGYYGYTF	TGTGCCAGCAGCGGGACAGGGTACTATGGCTACACCTTC
-	-	TRBV3-1/TRBV3-2	TRBJ2-1	CASSQGLEGSRFF	TGTGCCAGCAGCCAAGGGCTCGAAGGGAGTCGGTTCTTC
-	-	TRBV9	TRBJ1-2	CASSEEPGLYSGYTF	TGTGCCAGCAGCGAAGAACCAGGGTTATATTCTGGCTACACCTTC
TRBD2	-	TRBV4-1	TRBJ2-1	CASSPLRGVYNEQFF	TGCGCCAGCAGCCCGCTTCGGGGGGTATACAATGAGCAGTTCTTC
TRBD2	-	TRBV11-3	TRBJ2-1	CASSLRTSGGEQFF	TGTGCCAGCAGCTTACGGACTAGCGGGGGGGAGCAGTTCTTC
-	-	TRBV7-9	TRBJ2-1	CASTSLGAYNEQFF	TGTGCCAGCACCTCATTGGGGGCTTACAATGAGCAGTTCTTC
-	-	TRBV7-6	TRBJ1-4	CASSRLGGADEKLFF	TGTGCCAGCAGCCGCTTGGGGGGGGCAGACGAAAAACTGTTTTTT